The rows below give T cell receptor beta chains drawn from one sample of a study of early T cells in non-severe SARS-CoV-2 infection. TCRdb independently ran MiXCR on the 5' RACE reads; one entry per CDR3 protein. The sample has 60,000 to 85,000 distinct CDR3 sequences, around 15% seen once. Sequencing was done on a sample of whole blood. The receptors originated from an adult who was a healthcare worker with PCR-confirmed SARS-CoV-2 infection or an uninfected control (not recorded which). CDR3s include the opening cysteine and the closing phenylalanine or tryptophan. The order of the fields is CDR3 protein, V gene, CDR3 length, J gene, clone size. Clone size is given for some rows only: seen once, a few or many times, or a class if the clone is expanded.

CASSLGSGSNYGYTF TRBV7-3 15 TRBJ1-2 NA
CASSPPGPGNSPLHF TRBV25-1 15 TRBJ1-6 NA
CASSYMQGRVTGELFF TRBV6-2/TRBV6-3 16 TRBJ2-2 NA
CASSQDPQGSNQPQHF TRBV4-2 16 TRBJ1-5 NA
CASSLADGYGETQYF TRBV5-5 15 TRBJ2-5 NA
CASSPSGGTQETQYF TRBV4-2 15 TRBJ2-5 many
CASSVEVSYGYTF TRBV9 13 TRBJ1-2 few
CSVPDRFSGANVLTF TRBV29-1 15 TRBJ2-6 once
CASSNSDRVAYEQYF TRBV6-5 15 TRBJ2-7 NA
CASSFMPLTDTQYF TRBV7-6 14 TRBJ2-3 few
CASSLRGLSSYEQYF TRBV28 15 TRBJ2-7 few
CASSEAGTSGRIGIGELFF TRBV2 19 TRBJ2-2 NA
CASSQERARGLSYGYTF TRBV4-2 17 TRBJ1-2 few
CASSYPTGAATDYNSPLHF TRBV6-6 19 TRBJ1-6 NA
CASSFLDADTQYF TRBV7-7 13 TRBJ2-3 NA
CASSQASTGLAGVNEQFF TRBV3-1 18 TRBJ2-1 many
CASSPSGTYNEQFF TRBV7-3 14 TRBJ2-1 NA
CASSVQGARGYTF TRBV12-3/TRBV12-4 13 TRBJ1-2 few
CASSFARNTEAFF TRBV7-7 13 TRBJ1-1 NA
CASSLSPIGDTQYF TRBV5-1 14 TRBJ2-3 NA
CASSSQGGWGNEQFF TRBV7-6 15 TRBJ2-1 NA
CASSLRVGLEQFF TRBV5-1 13 TRBJ2-1 NA
CASRRPGQYNEQFF TRBV6-2/TRBV6-3 14 TRBJ2-1 NA
CASSQLGLVLANTGELFF TRBV4-1 18 TRBJ2-2 few
CASSKWVTSGGNEQFF TRBV21-1 16 TRBJ2-1 many
CASSLADLGSSEQYF TRBV5-5 15 TRBJ2-7 few
CASSLSLNPNTGELFF TRBV7-2 16 TRBJ2-2 NA
CASSLASGVKETQYF TRBV7-8 15 TRBJ2-5 NA
CASSFPGPMNTEAFF TRBV5-6 15 TRBJ1-1 many
CASSQRSSPEAFF TRBV18 13 TRBJ1-1 NA
CASSRTGGQDQPQHF TRBV6-5 15 TRBJ1-5 many
CASSLLAGFYNEQFF TRBV6-4 15 TRBJ2-1 few
CASSSTGTKAFF TRBV27 12 TRBJ1-1 many
CASSKGTVFGTDTQYF TRBV11-2 16 TRBJ2-3 NA